The rows below give T cell receptor beta chains drawn from one sample of a study of regulatory T cells in long-lasting Graves disease. Via MiXCR, TCRdb re-called the multiplex PCR reads, giving one row per CDR3 protein. The sample yields around 420,000 distinct CDR3 sequences, approximately 16% seen once. The same sample was also used in a study of T cells in Graves' hyperthyroidism and ophthalmopathy.

The material was peripheral blood mononuclear cells (PBMCs), obtained at new diagnosis, from a patient treated with antithyroid drugs. These receptors all stem from a woman in her thirties or forties with Graves disease. The CDR3 runs from the conserved cysteine through the conserved F or W. D genes are given only for firm matches. Clone size is shown for a subset of rows, as once, few, many or a class of expanded clone.

d_call: -
clone_size: -
j_call: TRBJ1-1
v_call: TRBV27
cdr3_aa: CASRIRGNTEAFF
cdr3_nt: TGTGCCAGCAGGATAAGGGGGAACACTGAAGCTTTCTTT

d_call: TRBD1
clone_size: -
j_call: TRBJ2-7
v_call: TRBV11-3
cdr3_aa: CASSSTGQGVYEQYF
cdr3_nt: TGTGCCAGCAGCTCAACGGGACAGGGGGTCTACGAGCAGTACTTC

d_call: TRBD2
clone_size: -
j_call: TRBJ2-1
v_call: TRBV29-1
cdr3_aa: CSVDQWLAGVWNEQFF
cdr3_nt: TGCAGCGTTGATCAATGGTTGGCGGGAGTTTGGAATGAGCAGTTCTTC

d_call: -
clone_size: many
j_call: TRBJ1-5
v_call: TRBV7-8
cdr3_aa: CASSLGKNQPQHF
cdr3_nt: TGTGCCAGCAGTTTGGGAAAAAATCAGCCCCAGCATTTT

d_call: -
clone_size: many
j_call: TRBJ2-2
v_call: TRBV11-3
cdr3_aa: CASSPNGGWRGGELFF
cdr3_nt: TGTGCCAGCAGCCCGAATGGGGGATGGAGGGGCGGGGAGCTGTTTTTT

d_call: -
clone_size: many
j_call: TRBJ2-5
v_call: TRBV20-1
cdr3_aa: CSAQIEETQYF
cdr3_nt: TGCAGTGCCCAGATCGAAGAGACCCAGTACTTC

d_call: -
clone_size: few
j_call: TRBJ2-6
v_call: TRBV19
cdr3_aa: CASRGPSGANVLTF
cdr3_nt: TGTGCCAGCAGGGGACCCTCTGGGGCCAACGTCCTGACTTTC

d_call: -
clone_size: few
j_call: TRBJ2-7
v_call: TRBV19
cdr3_aa: CASRKGLEQYF
cdr3_nt: TGTGCCAGTAGGAAGGGCCTCGAGCAGTACTTC

d_call: -
clone_size: many
j_call: TRBJ1-4
v_call: TRBV11-3
cdr3_aa: CASSLLGFNEKLFF
cdr3_nt: TGTGCCAGCAGCTTATTGGGTTTCAATGAAAAACTGTTTTTT

d_call: -
clone_size: -
j_call: TRBJ1-5
v_call: TRBV28
cdr3_aa: CASSFLKLRQPSNPEHF
cdr3_nt: TGTGCCAGCAGTTTCCTAAAACTCCGACAACCTAGCAATCCCGAGCATTTT

d_call: TRBD2
clone_size: few
j_call: TRBJ2-5
v_call: TRBV7-6
cdr3_aa: CASSLFTGLAGERKTQYF
cdr3_nt: TGTGCCAGCAGCTTATTTACCGGACTAGCGGGAGAGAGAAAGACCCAGTACTTC

d_call: TRBD1
clone_size: -
j_call: TRBJ1-2
v_call: TRBV6-1
cdr3_aa: CASSEWDSSNYGYTF
cdr3_nt: TGTGCCAGCAGTGAGTGGGACAGTTCTAACTATGGCTACACCTTC

d_call: TRBD2
clone_size: -
j_call: TRBJ2-7
v_call: TRBV20-1
cdr3_aa: CSARGGLAGSGQYF
cdr3_nt: TGCAGTGCTAGAGGTGGACTAGCGGGAAGCGGGCAGTACTTC

d_call: -
clone_size: -
j_call: TRBJ1-5
v_call: TRBV7-8
cdr3_aa: CASSATVYSNQPQHF
cdr3_nt: TGTGCCAGCAGCGCGACCGTATATAGCAATCAGCCCCAGCATTTT

d_call: -
clone_size: few
j_call: TRBJ1-4
v_call: TRBV7-9
cdr3_aa: CASSLAFQAHNEKLFF
cdr3_nt: TGTGCCAGCAGCTTAGCGTTTCAGGCGCATAATGAAAAACTGTTTTTT

d_call: -
clone_size: few
j_call: TRBJ2-7
v_call: TRBV27
cdr3_aa: CASSLTGGTPGYEQYF
cdr3_nt: TGTGCCAGCAGTCTTACGGGCGGGACACCGGGCTACGAGCAGTACTTC

d_call: -
clone_size: few
j_call: TRBJ2-7
v_call: TRBV3-1
cdr3_aa: CASSQEVYRMKRSSYEQYF
cdr3_nt: TGTGCCAGCAGCCAAGAGGTTTACCGGATGAAAAGGAGCTCCTACGAGCAGTACTTC

d_call: -
clone_size: -
j_call: TRBJ2-3
v_call: TRBV19
cdr3_aa: CASSKWGGTDTQYF
cdr3_nt: TGTGCCAGCTCCAAATGGGGGGGCACAGATACGCAGTATTTT

d_call: TRBD1
clone_size: many
j_call: TRBJ2-2
v_call: TRBV28
cdr3_aa: CASSPGQGPGELFF
cdr3_nt: TGTGCCAGCAGCCCAGGACAGGGGCCCGGGGAGCTGTTTTTT

d_call: -
clone_size: -
j_call: TRBJ1-5
v_call: TRBV30
cdr3_aa: CAWSARGGNQPQHF
cdr3_nt: TGTGCCTGGAGTGCCCGGGGGGGCAATCAGCCCCAGCATTTT

d_call: TRBD1
clone_size: many
j_call: TRBJ1-2
v_call: TRBV30
cdr3_aa: CAWTGGYGYTF
cdr3_nt: TGTGCCTGGACAGGGGGCTATGGCTACACCTTC

d_call: TRBD2
clone_size: few
j_call: TRBJ2-2
v_call: TRBV11-3
cdr3_aa: CASSLGWDITGTSSTGELFF
cdr3_nt: TGTGCCAGCAGCTTAGGTTGGGACATTACCGGGACTAGCAGTACCGGGGAGCTGTTTTTT

d_call: -
clone_size: -
j_call: TRBJ1-4
v_call: TRBV12-3/TRBV12-4
cdr3_aa: CASSLEGVVGKLFF
cdr3_nt: TGTGCCAGCAGTTTAGAGGGCGTGGTCGGAAAACTGTTTTTT

d_call: -
clone_size: -
j_call: TRBJ2-7
v_call: TRBV11-2
cdr3_aa: CASSQTGAGSYEQYF
cdr3_nt: TGTGCCAGCAGCCAGACCGGGGCGGGATCCTACGAGCAGTACTTC

d_call: TRBD1
clone_size: many
j_call: TRBJ1-1
v_call: TRBV19
cdr3_aa: CASSPSIQGADTEAFF
cdr3_nt: TGTGCCAGTAGCCCCTCCATACAGGGGGCTGACACTGAAGCTTTCTTT

d_call: -
clone_size: many
j_call: TRBJ2-1
v_call: TRBV28
cdr3_aa: CASSVSGTHNEQFF
cdr3_nt: TGTGCCAGCAGTGTCTCCGGGACTCACAATGAGCAGTTCTTC